This T cell receptor beta chain was obtained from a study of T-cell memory formation after mild COVID-19. TCRdb passed the 5' RACE reads through MiXCR, listing each CDR3 protein once. Among some 130,000 distinct CDR3 sequences, approximately 25% were seen once, and the ten largest hold 24%. Germline CDR1 is SGHNT and CDR2 is YENEEA. The CDR3 runs 15 residues. The V and J ends lost 7 bases and 2 bases, in that order; junction bases with no gene match: 7. A remark on this clonotype: The target antigen is unknown.

Findings and limits, study-wide: Clones that contracted clustered mainly in CM and EM if CD4+ and in EMRA if CD8+.

The chain carries TRBV11-3 and TRBJ2-3, with 9 bases aligning to TRBD1. This sequence originates from an adult woman who had mild COVID-19 (a few samples of this study predate the infection). Cell type and time point are not known. Material: PBMCs or a T cell subset sorted from them (not recorded which). The CDR3 region is CASIVGTGPTDTQYF. CDR3 bases: TGTGCCAGCATAGTAGGGACAGGGCCCACAGATACGCAGTATTTT.